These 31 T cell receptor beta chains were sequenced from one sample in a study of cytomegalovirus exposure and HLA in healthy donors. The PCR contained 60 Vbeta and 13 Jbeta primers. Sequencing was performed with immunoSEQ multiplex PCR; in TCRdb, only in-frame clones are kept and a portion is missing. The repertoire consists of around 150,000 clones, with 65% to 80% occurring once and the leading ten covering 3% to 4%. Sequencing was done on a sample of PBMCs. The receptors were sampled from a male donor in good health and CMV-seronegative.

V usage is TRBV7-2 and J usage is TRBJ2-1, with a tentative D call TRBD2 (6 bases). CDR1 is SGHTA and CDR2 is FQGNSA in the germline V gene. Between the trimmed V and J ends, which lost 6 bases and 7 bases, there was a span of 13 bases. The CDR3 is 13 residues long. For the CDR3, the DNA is TGTGCCAGCAGTTCTCAGACTAGAAATGAGCAGTTCTTC. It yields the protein CASSSQTRNEQFF. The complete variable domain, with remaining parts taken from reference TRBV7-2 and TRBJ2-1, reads GAGVSQSPSNKVTEKGKDVELRCDPISGHTALYWYRQSLGQGLEFLIYFQGNSAPDKSGLPSDRFSAERTGGSVSTLTIQRTQQEDSAVYLCASSSQTRNEQFFGPGTRLTVL.

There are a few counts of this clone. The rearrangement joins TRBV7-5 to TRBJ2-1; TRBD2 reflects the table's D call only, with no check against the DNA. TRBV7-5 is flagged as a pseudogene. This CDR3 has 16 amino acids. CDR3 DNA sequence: TGTGTCAGAAGCTCCCGTGGCGGGACCCCCTGCAATGAGCAGTTCTTC. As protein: CVRSSRGGTPCNEQFF.

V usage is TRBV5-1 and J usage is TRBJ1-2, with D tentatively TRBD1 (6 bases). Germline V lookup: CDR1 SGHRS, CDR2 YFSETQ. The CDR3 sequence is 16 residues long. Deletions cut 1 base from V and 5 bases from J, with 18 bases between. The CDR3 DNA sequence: TGCGCCAGCAGCTTGCTGGAACAGGGAGGGAGTTATGGCTACACCTTC. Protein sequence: CASSLLEQGGSYGYTF. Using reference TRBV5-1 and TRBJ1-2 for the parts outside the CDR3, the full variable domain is KAGVTQTPRYLIKTRGQQVTLSCSPISGHRSVSWYQQTPGQGLQFLFEYFSETQRNKGNFPGRFSGRQFSNSRSEMNVSTLELGDSALYLCASSLLEQGGSYGYTFGSGTRLTVV.

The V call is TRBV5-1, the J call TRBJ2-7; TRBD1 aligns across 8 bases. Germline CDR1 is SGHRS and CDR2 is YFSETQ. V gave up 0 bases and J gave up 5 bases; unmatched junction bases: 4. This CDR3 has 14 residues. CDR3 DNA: TGCGCCAGCAGCTTGGCCCAGGGGGCGAACGAGCAGTACTTC. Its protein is CASSLAQGANEQYF. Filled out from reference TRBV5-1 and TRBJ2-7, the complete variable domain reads KAGVTQTPRYLIKTRGQQVTLSCSPISGHRSVSWYQQTPGQGLQFLFEYFSETQRNKGNFPGRFSGRQFSNSRSEMNVSTLELGDSALYLCASSLAQGANEQYFGPGTRLTVT.

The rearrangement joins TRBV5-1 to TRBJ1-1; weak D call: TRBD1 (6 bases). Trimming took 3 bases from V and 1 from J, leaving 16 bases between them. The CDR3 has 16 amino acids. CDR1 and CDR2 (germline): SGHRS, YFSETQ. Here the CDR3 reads CASSSLKGGQNTEAFF. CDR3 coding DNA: TGCGCCAGCAGCTCTCTCAAGGGGGGGCAGAACACTGAAGCTTTCTTT. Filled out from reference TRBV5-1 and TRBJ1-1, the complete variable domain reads KAGVTQTPRYLIKTRGQQVTLSCSPISGHRSVSWYQQTPGQGLQFLFEYFSETQRNKGNFPGRFSGRQFSNSRSEMNVSTLELGDSALYLCASSSLKGGQNTEAFFGQGTRLTVV.

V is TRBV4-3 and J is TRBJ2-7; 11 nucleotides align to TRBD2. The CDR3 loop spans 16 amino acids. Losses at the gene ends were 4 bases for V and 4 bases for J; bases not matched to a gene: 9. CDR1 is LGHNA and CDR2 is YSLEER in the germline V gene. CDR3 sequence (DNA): TGCGCCAGCAGCCTGGTGCCGGGACTAGCGGTTTACGAGCAGTACTTC. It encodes CASSLVPGLAVYEQYF.

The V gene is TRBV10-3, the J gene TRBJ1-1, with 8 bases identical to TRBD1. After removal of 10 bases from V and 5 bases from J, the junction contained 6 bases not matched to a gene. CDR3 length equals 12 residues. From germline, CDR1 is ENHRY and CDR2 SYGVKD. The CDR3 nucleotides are TGTGCCACCAAACAGGGGGATACTGAAGCTTTCTTT. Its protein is CATKQGDTEAFF.

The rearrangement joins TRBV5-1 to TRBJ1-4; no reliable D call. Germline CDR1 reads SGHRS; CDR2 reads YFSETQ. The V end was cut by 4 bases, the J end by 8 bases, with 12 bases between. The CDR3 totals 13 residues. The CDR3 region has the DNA TGCGCCAGCAGCGTCGGAGGAGGAGAAAAACTGTTTTTT. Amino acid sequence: CASSVGGGEKLFF.

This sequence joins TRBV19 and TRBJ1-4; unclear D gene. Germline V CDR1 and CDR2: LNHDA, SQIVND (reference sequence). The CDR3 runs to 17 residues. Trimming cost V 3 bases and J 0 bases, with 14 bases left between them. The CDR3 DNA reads TGTGCCAGTAGTATTAGAAAACAGTCAGCAACTAATGAAAAACTGTTTTTT. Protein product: CASSIRKQSATNEKLFF.

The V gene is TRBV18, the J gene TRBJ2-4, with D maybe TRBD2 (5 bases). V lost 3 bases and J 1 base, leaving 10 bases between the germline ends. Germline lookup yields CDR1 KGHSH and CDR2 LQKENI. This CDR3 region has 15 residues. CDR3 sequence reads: CASSPREGAKNIQYF. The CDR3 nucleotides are TGTGCCAGCTCACCCCGGGAAGGGGCCAAAAACATTCAGTACTTC.

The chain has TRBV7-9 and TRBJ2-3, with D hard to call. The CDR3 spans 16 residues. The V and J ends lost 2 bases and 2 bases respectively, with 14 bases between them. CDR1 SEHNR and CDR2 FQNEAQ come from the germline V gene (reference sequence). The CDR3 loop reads CASSLLARGHTDTQYF. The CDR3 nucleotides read TGTGCCAGCAGCTTATTGGCGAGAGGTCACACAGATACGCAGTATTTT.

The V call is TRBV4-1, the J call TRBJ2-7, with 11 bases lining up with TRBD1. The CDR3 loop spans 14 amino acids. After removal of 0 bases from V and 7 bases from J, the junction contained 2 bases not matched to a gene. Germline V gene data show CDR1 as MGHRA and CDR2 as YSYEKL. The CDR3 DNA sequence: TGCGCCAGCAGCCAAGAGGGACAGGGGGAAGAGCAGTACTTC. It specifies CASSQEGQGEEQYF.

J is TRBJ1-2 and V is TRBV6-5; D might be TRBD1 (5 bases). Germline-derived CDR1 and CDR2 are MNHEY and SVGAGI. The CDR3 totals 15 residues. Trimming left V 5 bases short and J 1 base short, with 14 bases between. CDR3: CASSPYGGNNYGYTF. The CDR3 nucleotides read TGTGCCAGCAGTCCCTACGGGGGGAATAACTATGGCTACACCTTC.

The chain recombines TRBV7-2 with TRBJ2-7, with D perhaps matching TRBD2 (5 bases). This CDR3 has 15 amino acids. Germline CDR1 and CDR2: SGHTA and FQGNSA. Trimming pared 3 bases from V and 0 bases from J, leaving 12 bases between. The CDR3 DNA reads TGTGCCAGCAGCTTCGTGGGAGAGAGCTCCTACGAGCAGTACTTC. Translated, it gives CASSFVGESSYEQYF.

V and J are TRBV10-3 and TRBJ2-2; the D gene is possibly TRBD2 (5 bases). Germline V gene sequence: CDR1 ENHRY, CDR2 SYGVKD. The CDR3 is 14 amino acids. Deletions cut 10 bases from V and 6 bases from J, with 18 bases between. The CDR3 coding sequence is TGTGCCACCGCGGTGGACTCCTCCCCCGGGGAGCTGTTTTTT. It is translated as CATAVDSSPGELFF.

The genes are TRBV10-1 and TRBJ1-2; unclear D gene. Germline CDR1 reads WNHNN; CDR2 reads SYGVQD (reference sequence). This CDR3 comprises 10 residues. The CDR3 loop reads CPGEGYGYTF. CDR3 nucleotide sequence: TGCCCCGGGGAGGGCTATGGCTACACCTTC.

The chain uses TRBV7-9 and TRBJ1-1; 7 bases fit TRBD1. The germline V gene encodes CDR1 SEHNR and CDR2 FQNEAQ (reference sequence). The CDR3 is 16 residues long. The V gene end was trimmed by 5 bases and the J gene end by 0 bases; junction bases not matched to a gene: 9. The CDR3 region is CASSRWGQILNTEAFF. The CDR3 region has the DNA TGTGCCAGCAGCCGGTGGGGACAGATTTTGAACACTGAAGCTTTCTTT.

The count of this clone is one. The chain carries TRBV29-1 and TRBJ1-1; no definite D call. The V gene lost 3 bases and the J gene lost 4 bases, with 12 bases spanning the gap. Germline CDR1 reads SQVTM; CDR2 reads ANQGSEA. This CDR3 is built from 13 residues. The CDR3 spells CSVERVGSTEAFF. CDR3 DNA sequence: TGCAGCGTTGAGAGGGTCGGGAGCACTGAAGCTTTCTTT.

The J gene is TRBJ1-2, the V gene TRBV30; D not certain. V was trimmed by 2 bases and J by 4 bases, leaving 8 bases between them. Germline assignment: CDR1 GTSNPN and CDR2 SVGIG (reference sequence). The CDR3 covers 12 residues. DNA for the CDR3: TGTGCCTGGAGTTCTACCTCCTATGGCTACACCTTC. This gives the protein CAWSSTSYGYTF.

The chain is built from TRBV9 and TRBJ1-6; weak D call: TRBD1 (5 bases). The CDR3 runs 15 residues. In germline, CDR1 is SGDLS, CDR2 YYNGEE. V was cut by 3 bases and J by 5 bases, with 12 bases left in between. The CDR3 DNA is TGTGCCAGCAGCGCCCTGGGGCAGGATAATTCACCCCTCCACTTT. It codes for CASSALGQDNSPLHF. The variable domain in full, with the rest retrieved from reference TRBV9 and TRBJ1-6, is DSGVTQTPKHLITATGQRVTLRCSPRSGDLSVYWYQQSLDQGLQFLIQYYNGEERAKGNILERFSAQQFPDLHSELNLSSLELGDSALYFCASSALGQDNSPLHFGNGTRLTVT.

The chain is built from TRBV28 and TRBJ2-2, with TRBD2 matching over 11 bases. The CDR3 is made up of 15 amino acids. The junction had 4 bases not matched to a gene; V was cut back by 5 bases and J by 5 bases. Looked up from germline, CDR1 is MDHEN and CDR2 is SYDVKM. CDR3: CASSPLAGGTGELFF. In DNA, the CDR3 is TGTGCCAGCAGTCCTCTAGCGGGGGGTACCGGGGAGCTGTTTTTT.

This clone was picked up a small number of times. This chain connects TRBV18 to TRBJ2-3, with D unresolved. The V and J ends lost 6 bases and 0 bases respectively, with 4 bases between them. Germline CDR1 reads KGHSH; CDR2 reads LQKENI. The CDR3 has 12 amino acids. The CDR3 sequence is CASSTSTDTQYF. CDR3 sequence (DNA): TGTGCCAGCTCGACTAGCACAGATACGCAGTATTTT.

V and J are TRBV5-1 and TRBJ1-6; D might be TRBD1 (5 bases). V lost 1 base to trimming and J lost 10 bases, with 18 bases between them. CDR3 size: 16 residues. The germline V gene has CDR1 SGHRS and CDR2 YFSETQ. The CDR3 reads CASSLPGGRGGSPLHF. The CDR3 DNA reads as TGCGCCAGCAGCTTGCCCGGGGGACGGGGAGGGTCACCCCTCCACTTT.

The CDR3 nucleotides read TGTGCCAGCAGCTTAGGGCAGGGAAGCACAGATACGCAGTATTTT. This gives the protein CASSLGQGSTDTQYF. V usage is TRBV11-3 and J usage is TRBJ2-3; the D gene is possibly TRBD1 (5 bases). The CDR3 is 15 residues long. Between the trimmed V and J ends, which lost 1 base and 0 bases, there was a span of 8 bases. Germline V CDR1 and CDR2: SGHNT, YENEEA.

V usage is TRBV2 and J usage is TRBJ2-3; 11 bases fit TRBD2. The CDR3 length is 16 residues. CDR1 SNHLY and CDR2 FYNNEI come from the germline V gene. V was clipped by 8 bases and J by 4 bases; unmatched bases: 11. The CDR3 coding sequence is TGTGCCAGCCCAAGTAGCGGGGGGGAAAATTCAGATACGCAGTATTTT. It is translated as CASPSSGGENSDTQYF.

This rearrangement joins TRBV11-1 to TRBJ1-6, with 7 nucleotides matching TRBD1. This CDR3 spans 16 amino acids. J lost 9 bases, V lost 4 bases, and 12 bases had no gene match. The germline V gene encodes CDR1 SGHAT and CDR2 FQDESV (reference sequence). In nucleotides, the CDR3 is TGTGCCAGCAGCTGGGACGACAGGGCGCGGGGTTCACCCCTCCACTTT. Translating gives CASSWDDRARGSPLHF. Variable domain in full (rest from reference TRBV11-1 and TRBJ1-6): EAEVAQSPRYKITEKSQAVAFWCDPISGHATLYWYRQILGQGPELLVQFQDESVVDDSQLPKDRFSAERLKGVDSTLKIQPAELGDSAMYLCASSWDDRARGSPLHFGNGTRLTVT.

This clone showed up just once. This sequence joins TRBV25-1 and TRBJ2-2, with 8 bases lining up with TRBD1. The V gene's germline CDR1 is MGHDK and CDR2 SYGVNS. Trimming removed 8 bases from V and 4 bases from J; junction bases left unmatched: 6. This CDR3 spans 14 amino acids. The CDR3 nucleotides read TGTGCCAGCGGGACAGGAATGGGCACCGGGGAGCTGTTTTTT. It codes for CASGTGMGTGELFF.

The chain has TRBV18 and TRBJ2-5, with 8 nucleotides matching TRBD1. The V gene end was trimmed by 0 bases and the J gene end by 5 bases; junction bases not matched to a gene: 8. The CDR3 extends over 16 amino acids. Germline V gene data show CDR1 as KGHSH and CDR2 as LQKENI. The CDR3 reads CASSPPIPGQDETQYF. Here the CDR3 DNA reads TGTGCCAGCTCACCACCAATCCCGGGACAGGACGAGACCCAGTACTTC.

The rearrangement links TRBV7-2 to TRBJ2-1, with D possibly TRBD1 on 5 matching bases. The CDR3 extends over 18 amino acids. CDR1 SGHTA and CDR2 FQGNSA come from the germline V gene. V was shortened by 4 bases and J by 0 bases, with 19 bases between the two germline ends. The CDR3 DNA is TGTGCCAGCAGCTCCCTAAGGGGCGGTCGCAGCTCCTACAATGAGCAGTTCTTC. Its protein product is CASSSLRGGRSSYNEQFF.

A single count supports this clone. CDR3 bases: TGTGCCAGCAGCCAAATAAATGAGAACTATGGCTACACCTTC. Protein product: CASSQINENYGYTF. The V and J genes are TRBV4-2 and TRBJ1-2; D remains ambiguous. The CDR3 covers 14 residues. The V end lost 2 bases, the J end lost 2 bases, and 9 bases lay between the germline ends. Germline CDR1 and CDR2: LGHNA and YNFKEQ.

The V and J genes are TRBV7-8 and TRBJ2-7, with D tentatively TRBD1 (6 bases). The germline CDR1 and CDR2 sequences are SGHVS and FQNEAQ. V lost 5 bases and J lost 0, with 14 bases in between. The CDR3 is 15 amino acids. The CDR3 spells CASSPLRGTSYEQYF. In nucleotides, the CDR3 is TGTGCCAGCAGCCCCCTCAGGGGCACCTCCTACGAGCAGTACTTC.